Listed here are 14 T cell receptor beta chains from one sample, sequenced in a study of low-dose radiotherapy and immunotherapy resistance in tumors. Covering alpha and beta chains, TRAV- and TRBV-specific primers were used for the first-strand cDNA. PCR amplification of the TCRs was performed with Phusion for approximately 20 PCR cycles, and it relied on a constant-region primer together with a V-primer adapter. Using its own MiXCR run on the reads, TCRdb lists one record per CDR3 protein. The sample contains tens of thousands of distinct CDR3 sequences, under 30% of which appear only once. This sample's time point: before trial treatment. The material sequenced was PBMCs, taken before treatment. The receptors stem from a male donor with prostate cancer.

This clonotype was observed many times. The chain links TRBV6-1 to TRBJ1-2; D is undetermined. The germline V gene encodes CDR1 MNHNS and CDR2 SASEGT. The CDR3 consists of 13 residues. V was clipped by 2 bases and J by 4 bases, with 8 bases between them. CDR3 protein: CASSETQSYGYTF. The CDR3 DNA is TGTGCCAGCAGTGAAACACAGAGCTATGGCTACACCTTC.

This clonotype was counted at least ten times. The chain links TRBV9 to TRBJ2-3; D assignment may be TRBD1 or TRBD2 (5 bases each). The CDR3 consists of 16 residues. Germline CDR1 is SGDLS and CDR2 is YYNGEE. V was trimmed by 2 bases and J by 0 bases, leaving 13 bases between them. The CDR3 nucleotides read TGTGCCAGCAGCGTCGCCGGGACGGCTAGCACAGATACGCAGTATTTT. Translating it yields CASSVAGTASTDTQYF.

This clonotype was counted many times. DNA for the CDR3: TGTGCCAGCAGCGTAGCTCTCGGCTATGGCTACACCTTC. This sequence encodes CASSVALGYGYTF. J is TRBJ1-2 and V is TRBV9; D call uncertain. V was trimmed by 0 bases and J by 4 bases, leaving 7 bases between them. The CDR3 is made up of 13 amino acids. Germline V gene data show CDR1 as SGDLS and CDR2 as YYNGEE. Combining the CDR3 with reference TRBV9 and TRBJ1-2 gives the whole variable domain DSGVTQTPKHLITATGQRVTLRCSPRSGDLSVYWYQQSLDQGLQFLIQYYNGEERAKGNILERFSAQQFPDLHSELNLSSLELGDSALYFCASSVALGYGYTFGSGTRLTVV.

This clonotype came up many times. The chain couples TRBV6-5 to TRBJ2-6, with TRBD2 matching over 8 bases. The V segment lost 2 bases and the J segment 2 bases; nucleotides outside the gene matches: 2. In germline, CDR1 is MNHEY, CDR2 SVGAGI. This CDR3 has 16 residues. The CDR3 sequence: CASSYPGRAGANVLTF. CDR3 nucleotide sequence: TGTGCCAGCAGTTACCCCGGGAGGGCTGGGGCCAACGTCCTGACTTTC.

This clonotype was recorded many times. V and J are TRBV2 and TRBJ2-1, with D perhaps matching TRBD1 (5 bases). Trimming cost V 7 bases and J 7 bases, with 20 bases left between them. The CDR3 extends over 15 amino acids. Germline V gene data show CDR1 as SNHLY and CDR2 as FYNNEI. The CDR3 protein is CASNGPLGAQNEQFF. The CDR3 DNA reads as TGTGCCAGCAATGGGCCTCTAGGGGCGCAGAATGAGCAGTTCTTC.

This clonotype showed up many times. This chain links TRBV9 with TRBJ2-7; D uncertain. CDR1 is SGDLS and CDR2 is YYNGEE in the germline V gene. The CDR3 has 14 residues. The V and J ends lost 3 bases and 0 bases respectively, with 10 bases between them. This chain's CDR3 is CASSAADGSYEQYF. The CDR3 nucleotides read TGTGCCAGCAGCGCCGCGGACGGCTCCTACGAGCAGTACTTC.

This clonotype was found many times. The CDR3, as DNA: TGTGCCAGCAGTGAAGCGAGGAGGGAGGACTATGGCTACACCTTC. It is translated as CASSEARREDYGYTF. The rearrangement uses TRBV6-1 and TRBJ1-2; D is unresolved. The CDR3 is 15 residues long. V was pared by 0 bases and J by 3 bases, with 11 bases between. The germline gives CDR1 MNHNS, CDR2 SASEGT.

This clonotype has at least ten counts. CDR3 nucleotides: TGCGCCAGCAGCGAAGGACGGATCTATGGCTACACCTTC. Its protein product is CASSEGRIYGYTF. The genes are TRBV5-1 and TRBJ1-2; D is uncertain. Trimming shortened V by 4 bases and J by 4 bases, and 11 bases separated the two germline ends. The CDR3 has 13 residues. The germline CDR1 and CDR2 sequences are SGHRS and YFSETQ.

This clonotype was picked up many times. The J gene is TRBJ2-5, the V gene TRBV27; perhaps TRBD2 as D (5 bases). V was trimmed by 6 bases and J by 4 bases, leaving 21 bases between them. The CDR3 sequence is 16 residues long. In germline, CDR1 is MNHEY, CDR2 SMNVEV (reference sequence). CDR3 DNA sequence: TGTGCCAGCAGCCGATCCTCGGGGAGACAATCAGAGACCCAGTACTTC. This codes for CASSRSSGRQSETQYF.

This clonotype has a count of ten or more. A read error may produce the germline difference seen at one junction end. The rearrangement uses TRBV5-1 and TRBJ2-7, with 7 bases fitting TRBD2. In germline, CDR1 is SGHRS, CDR2 YFSETQ. The CDR3 runs to 16 residues. CDR3 nucleotides: TGCGCCAGCAGCTTGATAGGCGGGAGAACCTCCAACGAGCAGTACTTC. The encoded protein is CASSLIGGRTSNEQYF.

At least ten counts were recorded for this clonotype. This chain connects TRBV19 to TRBJ2-1, with TRBD2 matching 14 bases. V trimming: 0 bases; J trimming: 3 bases; junction bases outside the gene matches: 10. Germline V gene lookup returns CDR1 LNHDA and CDR2 SQIVND (reference sequence). The CDR3 covers 20 residues. CDR3 bases: TGTGCCAGTAGTATAGACGGGCAGGGACTAGCGGGGGTACTCTACAATGAGCAGTTCTTC. It encodes CASSIDGQGLAGVLYNEQFF.

This clonotype was recorded at least ten times. The rearrangement links TRBV30 to TRBJ2-4; a possible D gene is TRBD2 (5 bases). The germline V gene encodes CDR1 GTSNPN and CDR2 SVGIG (reference sequence). Trimming stripped 3 bases from V and 0 bases from J, with 15 bases between. The CDR3 sequence is 16 residues long. The CDR3 DNA reads as TGTGCCTGGAGCACCCGTGGAGGACTAGCCAAAAACATTCAGTACTTC. It yields the protein CAWSTRGGLAKNIQYF.

The chain couples TRBV28 to TRBJ1-2; D uncertain. The CDR3 contains 14 residues. Germline V lookup: CDR1 MDHEN, CDR2 SYDVKM. Deletions cut 4 bases from V and 5 bases from J, with 14 bases between. As DNA, the CDR3 is TGTGCCAGCAGTTCGGACTGGGCTGGTTATGGCTACACCTTC. Translating it yields CASSSDWAGYGYTF.

The chain carries TRBV28 and TRBJ2-7, with TRBD2 matching over 10 bases. The CDR3 extends over 14 amino acids. With 5 bases clipped from V and 4 bases from J, the junction kept 5 bases outside the gene matches. Germline V gene lookup returns CDR1 MDHEN and CDR2 SYDVKM. CDR3 amino acids: CASSPPSGSYEQYF. The DNA of the CDR3 is TGTGCCAGCAGTCCACCTAGCGGGAGTTACGAGCAGTACTTC.